This T cell receptor beta chain was recovered during a study of blood T cell repertoires in COVID-19. Across the study: PBMCs, B-cell-depleted T cells, or T cells were the source of the cDNA or gDNA that made up the material.

Clones were read by immunoSEQ multiplex PCR, and TCRdb kept only the in-frame ones, dropping some. The sample includes about 220,000 clones, about 81% of them seen just once. CDR3 length: 13 amino acids. The ends were cut back, 2 bases at V and 4 bases at J, with 9 bases in the middle. Germline V gene sequence: CDR1 MNHEY, CDR2 SVGEGT. Seattle-derived patients entered the study during active infection and were followed longitudinally. This TCR came from an elderly woman with COVID-19, enrolled during active disease. The chain uses TRBV6-2 or TRBV6-3 and TRBJ2-7, with D possibly matching TRBD1 (6 bases). The sample comprised peripheral blood. Written as DNA, the CDR3 is TGTGCCAGCAGTTACGGGACAAGATACGAGCAGTACTTC. Residues: CASSYGTRYEQYF.